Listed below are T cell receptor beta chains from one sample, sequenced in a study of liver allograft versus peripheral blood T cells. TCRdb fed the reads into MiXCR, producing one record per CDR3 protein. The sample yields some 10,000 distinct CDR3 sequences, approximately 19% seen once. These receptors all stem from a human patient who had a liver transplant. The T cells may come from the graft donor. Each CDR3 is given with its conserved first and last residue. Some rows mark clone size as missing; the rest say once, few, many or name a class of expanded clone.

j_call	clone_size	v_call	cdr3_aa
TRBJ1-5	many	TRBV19	CASSIVSDQPQHF
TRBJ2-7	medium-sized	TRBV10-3	CAISGAGSGTYEQYF
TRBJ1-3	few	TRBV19	CASSSGQISGNTIYF
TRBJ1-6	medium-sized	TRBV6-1	CASTGGGADSPLHF
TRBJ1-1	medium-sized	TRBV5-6	CASSLDGRARTEAFF
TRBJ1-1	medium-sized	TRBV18	CASSLTEVGMNTEAFF
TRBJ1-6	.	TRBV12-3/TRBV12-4	CASREQGEVSPLHF
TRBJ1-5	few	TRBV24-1	CATSDVGGRNQPQHF
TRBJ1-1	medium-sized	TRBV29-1	CSVAWRGLNTEAFF
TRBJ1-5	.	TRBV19	CASSTLGGGNQPQHF
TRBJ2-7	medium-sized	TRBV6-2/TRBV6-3	CASRSPESYEQYF
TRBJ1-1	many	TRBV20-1	CSASPTGPNTEAFF
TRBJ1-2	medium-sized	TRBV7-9	CASSQMTGSNYGYTF
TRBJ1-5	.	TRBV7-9	CASSYRDNNQPQHF
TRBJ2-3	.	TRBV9	CASSVASGNTDTQYF
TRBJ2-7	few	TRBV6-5	CASSRDGESYEQYF
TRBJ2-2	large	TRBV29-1	CVGGQGHGELFF
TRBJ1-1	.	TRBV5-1	CASSPGPNTEAFF
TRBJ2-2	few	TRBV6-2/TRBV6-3	CASRRTSGVAGELFF
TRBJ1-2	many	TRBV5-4	CASSLGQFSGGYTF
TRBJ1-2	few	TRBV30	CAWSKTQGFSYGYTF
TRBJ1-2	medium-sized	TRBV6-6	CASRQGAGYGYTF
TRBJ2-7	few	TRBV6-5	CASSPVLAALNYEQYF
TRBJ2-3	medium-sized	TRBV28	CASSSTRDPSDTQYF
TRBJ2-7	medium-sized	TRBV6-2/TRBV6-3	CASSQIYEQYF
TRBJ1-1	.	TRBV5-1	CASSLEAGLGTEAFF
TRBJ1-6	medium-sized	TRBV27	CASSPLLEGSYNSPLHF
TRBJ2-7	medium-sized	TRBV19	CASRVSGAAGNEQYF
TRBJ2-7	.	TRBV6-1	CASSKGRDGSYEQYF
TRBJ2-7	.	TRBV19	CASSKDRAYEQYF
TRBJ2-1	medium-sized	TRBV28	CASGVAGKNNEQFF
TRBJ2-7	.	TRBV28	CASSYQGGAGEQYF
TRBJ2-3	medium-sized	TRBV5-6	CASSLGPRGGDTQYF
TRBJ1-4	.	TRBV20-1	CSAERRGKLFF
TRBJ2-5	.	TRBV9	CASSVVAGLSETQYF
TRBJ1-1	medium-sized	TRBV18	CASSPPSGWYEAFF
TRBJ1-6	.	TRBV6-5	CASSTPDSPLHF
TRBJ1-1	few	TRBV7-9	CASIPSGGANTEAFF
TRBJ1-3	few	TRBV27	CASSQTDSGNTIYF
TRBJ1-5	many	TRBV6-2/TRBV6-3	CASSYPVPLNQPQHF
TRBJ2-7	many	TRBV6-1	CASLTGVLSYEQYF
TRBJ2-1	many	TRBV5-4	CASSLGGLAPDEQFF
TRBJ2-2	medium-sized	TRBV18	CASSRTGELFF
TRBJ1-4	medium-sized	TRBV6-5	CASSYGSPGATNEKLFF
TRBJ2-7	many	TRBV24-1	CATSDKTGGAYEQYF
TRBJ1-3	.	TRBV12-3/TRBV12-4	CASRSEQGMAGNTIYF
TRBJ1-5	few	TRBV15	CATSLQPGGSNQPQHF
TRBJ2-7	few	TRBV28	CASSLSSILGSYEQYF
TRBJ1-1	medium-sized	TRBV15	CATSRDAGRTEAFF
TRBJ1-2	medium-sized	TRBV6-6	CASRADSNYGYTF
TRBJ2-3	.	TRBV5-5	CASSLGGGDGTDTQYF
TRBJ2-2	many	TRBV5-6	CASSHLLDQGRELFF
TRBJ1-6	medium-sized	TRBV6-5	CASSYGWGQHNSPLHF
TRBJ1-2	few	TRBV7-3	CASSSTGGRYGYTF
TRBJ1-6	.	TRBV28	CASSLGTGYNSPLHF
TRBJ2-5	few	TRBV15	CATSRDVLAGPQETQYF
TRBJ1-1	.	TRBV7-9	CASSFRGNTEAFF
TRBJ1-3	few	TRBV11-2	CASSPGGLGNTIYF